This T cell receptor (beta chain) was profiled in a study of blood T cell repertoires in COVID-19. About the research overall: Specimens from acute and convalescent COVID-19 originated in the United States, Italy and Spain.

Recruitment covered over 20 US areas and drew participants whose ages spanned roughly 18 to 95 years. Allocation to cohorts depended on clinical history reported by the participants. Before being deemed recovered, Cohort 3 donors had two negative PCRs, clearance, or symptom resolution. Generated by immunoSEQ multiplex PCR, the TCRdb table keeps only in-frame clones and is missing some. The sample carries around 310,000 clones, roughly 89% recorded once. This TCR was recovered from a woman in her twenties or thirties who had recovered from COVID-19. Sequenced sample: PBMCs or T cells enriched from blood (not recorded which).

The CDR3 here is CASSLVYGGRADTQYF. The CDR3 DNA follows: TGTGCCAGCAGCTTAGTTTACGGGGGGCGAGCAGATACGCAGTATTTT. This rearrangement joins TRBV11-2 to TRBJ2-3; tentative D call: TRBD2 (7 bases). Per the germline V gene, CDR1 is SGHAT and CDR2 is FQNNGV. The CDR3 is 16 amino acids. Trimming left V 1 base short and J 4 bases short, with 15 bases between.